This T cell receptor (beta chain) was captured by sequencing in a study of identical twins. Study-level findings and limits: There was more out-of-frame TCR alpha sharing in monozygotic twins than models estimated. Insertion counts were lower in abundant cord blood beta clonotypes, a trend that memory repertoires did not show.

Template switching introduced a universal primer site, and the cDNA bore unique molecular identifiers. TCRdb used MiXCR to reprocess the 5' RACE reads, holding one entry per CDR3 protein. The repertoire holds 1.5 million to 2 million distinct CDR3 sequences, with more than 30% as singletons. This clonotype occurred once. Its specificity is not known. The length of the CDR3 is 17 residues. Per germline, CDR1 MNHEY and CDR2 SVGAGI. The V call is TRBV6-5, the J call TRBJ2-1; 12 bases map to TRBD2. The DNA end is more similar to TRBJ2-7, so the J call may be wrong. Specimen: cord blood. The sequence was collected from a newborn girl in good health. CDR3 coding DNA: TGTGCCAGCAGTTACTCGGGGACTAGCGGGTTGTACAATGAGCAGTACTTC. Protein: CASSYSGTSGLYNEQYF.